Listed here is a single T cell receptor beta chain. Its antigen is unidentified. This CDR3 spans 18 amino acids. J lost 3 bases, V lost 0 bases, and 9 bases had no gene match. Germline-derived CDR1 and CDR2 are LGHDT and YNNKEL (reference sequence). The sorted Tregs were CD4+CD25+CD127-/low cells. Study outcomes and limitations: Tumor-infiltrating Treg TCR alpha and beta sequences overlapped most with tumor naive CD4+ T cells, then blood naive. Whole repertoires were not studied in the larger cohort, only one V-J beta rearrangement. Tumor memory CD4+ T cell TCR gene usage was found to cluster with blood and lymph node memory CD4+ cells and with lymph node naive CD4+ cells.

After constant-region reverse-primer amplification, full-length variable regions underwent semi-nested PCR with Nested Universal Primer A. TCRdb analysed the 5' RACE reads with MiXCR anew, one entry per CDR3 protein. The table has roughly 45,000 distinct CDR3 sequences, less than 25% seen once. V gene TRBV3-1 combines with J gene TRBJ2-7, with 12 bases aligning to TRBD2. The specimen sequenced was Tregs sorted from blood. The sequence was obtained from a female donor with breast cancer. The CDR3 region is CASSQDRASGRADYEQYF. DNA for the CDR3: TGTGCCAGCAGCCAAGATAGGGCTAGCGGGAGGGCGGACTACGAGCAGTACTTC.